This TCR beta chain was captured in a study of blood T cell repertoires in COVID-19. For the study at large: COVID-19 samples, acute and convalescent, were from the United States, Italy and Spain. Sample material is recorded as cDNA or gDNA derived from T cells, B-cell-depleted T cells, or PBMCs.

Per the original methods: Researchers report that nucleated cell counts were estimated from reference gene primer amplification. Measured with immunoSEQ multiplex PCR; TCRdb has only the in-frame clones, and not every one. Clone size and V and J calls were adopted from that table, with D and trimming inferred from the DNA. The sample has hundreds of thousands of clones, about nine tenths seen once; the top ten hold 1.4% to 1.5%. The sample consisted of peripheral blood. The receptor's source is a woman aged 30 to 39 with active or convalescent COVID-19.

For the CDR3, the DNA is TGTGCCTGTGGGGGGGATGGCTACACCTTC. This sequence encodes CACGGDGYTF. The chain has TRBV30 and TRBJ1-2; TRBD1 is a possible D gene (5 bases). Trimming took 6 bases from V and 6 from J, leaving 8 bases between them. The V gene's germline CDR1 is GTSNPN and CDR2 SVGIG (reference sequence). This CDR3 is 10 amino acids long.